Listed below are T cell receptor beta chains from one sample, sequenced in a study of CD8 T cells in Susac syndrome. TCRdb ran MiXCR on the immunoSEQ multiplex PCR reads and lists one entry per CDR3 protein. The table shows 150,000 to 250,000 distinct CDR3 sequences, with around 96% occurring only once. The sample was CD4+ T cells from PBMCs. The origin of the receptors is a human donor with multiple sclerosis. CDR3s leave out the opening cysteine and the closing phenylalanine or tryptophan. Size tells how often a clone was seen (once, few, many) or the class of an expanded clone, and some rows leave it out.

cdr3_length clone_size j_call v_call cdr3_aa
12 . TRBJ2-2 TRBV5-1 ASSSSGRPGELF
13 . TRBJ2-6 TRBV6-6 ASSYRITGANVLT
12 . TRBJ2-3 TRBV29-1 SVESGRGTDTQY
13 . TRBJ2-1 TRBV7-9 ASSFGGTTYNEQF
15 . TRBJ1-3 TRBV9 ASSVDPGQTSGNTIY
13 once TRBJ2-3 TRBV29-1 SVEPRTGLTDTQY
11 . TRBJ2-7 TRBV3-1 ASSQDTSGEQY
12 . TRBJ1-1 TRBV20-1 SARSGGVDTEAF
12 . TRBJ2-7 TRBV27 ASSFRDPAYEQY
15 . TRBJ2-3 TRBV20-1 SAPISGGASSTDTQY
13 . TRBJ1-1 TRBV4-1 ASSNRVVVNTEAF
12 . TRBJ1-2 TRBV5-1 ASSGTGVNYGYT
12 . TRBJ2-7 TRBV10-3 AISAGTVTYEQY
11 once TRBJ2-4 TRBV18 ASSPGGSGIQY
14 . TRBJ1-6 TRBV11-2 ASSYEGSSYNSPLH
12 . TRBJ2-2 TRBV29-1 SARLAGKGGELF
12 . TRBJ2-1 TRBV15 ATSIPSVHNEQF
12 . TRBJ1-2 TRBV20-1 SARSTLQGAGYT
13 . TRBJ1-6 TRBV6-6 ASRTWDRGESPLH
14 . TRBJ2-7 TRBV7-9 ASSPDRGSLAYEQY
10 . TRBJ2-5 TRBV30 AWGRGGETQY
11 . TRBJ1-2 TRBV6-5 ASSYTEQAFYT
14 . TRBJ2-7 TRBV3-1 ASSRLAGGRAYEQY
12 . TRBJ1-2 TRBV29-1 SVDPPGGGYGYT
10 . TRBJ2-1 TRBV12-3/TRBV12-4 ASRFWGNEQF
14 . TRBJ2-7 TRBV9 ASSAWDNSRPYEQY
11 . TRBJ2-3 TRBV5-1 ASRDRGTDTQY
12 . TRBJ2-5 TRBV29-1 SVKDRGQRETQY
12 . TRBJ2-7 TRBV2 ASSLDSTSYEQY
12 . TRBJ2-5 TRBV3-1 ASSQRFGTQYQY
12 . TRBJ1-2 TRBV29-1 SVEGPDRLNGYT
12 . TRBJ2-1 TRBV5-1 ASSFSGGGDEQF
10 . TRBJ1-5 TRBV7-3 ASSFRDRIPH
13 once TRBJ1-3 TRBV29-1 SVIPAGYSGNTIY
12 . TRBJ2-1 TRBV6-6 ASSYKGSHNEQF
11 . TRBJ1-1 TRBV2 ATTGDGNTEAF
11 once TRBJ2-4 TRBV4-1 ASSWGRWNIQY
13 . TRBJ2-7 TRBV7-9 ASSLTDGGIYEQY
11 . TRBJ2-1 TRBV27 ASRGQGASEQF
11 . TRBJ2-1 TRBV7-9 ASSPGLRQEWF
13 . TRBJ1-1 TRBV19 ASNLRGRADTEAF
13 . TRBJ2-2 TRBV11-1 ASSSMGEWFGELF
14 . TRBJ1-2 TRBV27 ASSLSRTGEVYGYT
13 . TRBJ2-5 TRBV14 ASSQEIGSWETQY
14 . TRBJ2-4 TRBV3-1 ASSQVGIVAKNIQY
12 . TRBJ2-7 TRBV3-1 ASSRTGTLYEQY
15 . TRBJ2-1 TRBV30 AWSSHPSGSSYNEQF
12 . TRBJ1-5 TRBV20-1 SARARDRNQPQH
12 . TRBJ2-1 TRBV24-1 ATSDLTGRGEQF
12 . TRBJ2-3 TRBV12-3/TRBV12-4 ASSKTAPTDTQY
12 . TRBJ2-1 TRBV6-2/TRBV6-3 ASTLAGVGNEQF
12 . TRBJ2-5 TRBV12-3/TRBV12-4 ASSFRPPRETQY